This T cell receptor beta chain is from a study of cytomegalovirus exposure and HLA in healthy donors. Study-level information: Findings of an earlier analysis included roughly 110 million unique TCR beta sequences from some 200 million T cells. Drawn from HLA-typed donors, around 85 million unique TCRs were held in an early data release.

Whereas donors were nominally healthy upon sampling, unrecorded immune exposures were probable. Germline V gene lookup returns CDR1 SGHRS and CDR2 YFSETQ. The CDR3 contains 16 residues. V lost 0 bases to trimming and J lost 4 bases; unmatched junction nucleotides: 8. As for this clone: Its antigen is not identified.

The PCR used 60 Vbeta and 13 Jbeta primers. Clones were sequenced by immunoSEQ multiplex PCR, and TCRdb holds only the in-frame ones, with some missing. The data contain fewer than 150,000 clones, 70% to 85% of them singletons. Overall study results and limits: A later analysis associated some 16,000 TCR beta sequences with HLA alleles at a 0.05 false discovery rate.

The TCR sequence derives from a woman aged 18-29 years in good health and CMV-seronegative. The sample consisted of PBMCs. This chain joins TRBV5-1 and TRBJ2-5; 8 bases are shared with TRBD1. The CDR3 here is CASSLERTGFGETQYF. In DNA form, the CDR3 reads TGCGCCAGCAGCTTGGAGCGGACAGGGTTTGGAGAGACCCAGTACTTC. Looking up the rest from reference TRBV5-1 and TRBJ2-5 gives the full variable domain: KAGVTQTPRYLIKTRGQQVTLSCSPISGHRSVSWYQQTPGQGLQFLFEYFSETQRNKGNFPGRFSGRQFSNSRSEMNVSTLELGDSALYLCASSLERTGFGETQYFGPGTRLLVL.